The 17 T cell receptor beta chains in this list originate from one sample, sequenced in a study of beta chain features in type 1 diabetes. The investigators reverse transcribed all of the isolated RNA, so they sequenced expressed TCRB transcripts. Assay: immunoSEQ multiplex PCR; the TCRdb copy retains only in-frame clones and omits some. The sample holds hundreds of thousands of clones, roughly 16% seen once. The source material was naive CD4+ T cells from blood. These receptors were obtained from a young man in good health.

This CDR3 is CASSERDSSYNEQFF. CDR3 DNA sequence: TGTGCCAGCAGTGAGCGGGATAGCTCCTACAATGAGCAGTTCTTC. The rearrangement uses TRBV6-4 and TRBJ2-1, with D possibly matching TRBD2 (6 bases). The CDR3 spans 15 residues. V lost 3 bases and J lost 0, with 9 bases in between. Germline values: CDR1 MRHNA, CDR2 SNTAGT.

The CDR3 protein is CASSPQQGAAREQYF. The CDR3 DNA follows: TGTGCCAGCAGCCCACAACAGGGGGCGGCTCGCGAGCAGTACTTC. This sequence joins TRBV7-3 and TRBJ2-5; 9 bases match TRBD1. The DNA end favors TRBJ2-7, so the J call may be wrong. The CDR3 is 15 amino acids. CDR1 SGHTA and CDR2 FQGTGA come from the germline V gene.

The CDR3 DNA sequence: TGTGCCAGCGTGCCGGGCTACGAGCAGTACTTC. It is translated as CASVPGYEQYF. The rearrangement joins TRBV21-1 to TRBJ2-7; TRBD2, the table's D call, lacks a check against the DNA. TRBV21-1 is classified as a pseudogene. The CDR3 runs to 11 residues.

This clone showed up just a few times. DNA of the CDR3: TGTGCCAGCAGCCAAGTGGGAAGGGGTGACCAGCCCCAGCATTTT. This translates into CASSQVGRGDQPQHF. The rearrangement joins TRBV4-2 to TRBJ1-5; weak D call: TRBD1 (5 bases). V gave up 1 base and J gave up 7 bases, with 14 bases separating them. Germline-derived CDR1 and CDR2 are LGHNA and YNFKEQ. CDR3 length: 15 residues.

In its sample, this clone was seen a few times. This chain joins TRBV6-1 and TRBJ2-4; 10 nucleotides match TRBD1. CDR3 length equals 14 residues. The germline V gene has CDR1 MNHNS and CDR2 SASEGT. V lost 3 bases, J lost 8 bases, and 4 bases stayed unmatched. For the CDR3, the DNA is TGTGCCAGCAGTGAGGGACAGGGGCTGGACATTCAGTACTTC. It codes for CASSEGQGLDIQYF.

This clone was detected a few times. The rearrangement joins TRBV6-6 to TRBJ2-7; unclear D gene. Germline-derived CDR1 and CDR2 are MNHNY and SVGAGI (reference sequence). Trimming cost V 6 bases and J 2 bases, with 8 bases left between them. This CDR3 comprises 12 residues. The DNA for the CDR3 is TGTGCCAGCAGGAGTGGGGCCTACGAGCAGTACTTC. Its protein is CASRSGAYEQYF.

The CDR3 loop is CASSMSGPGNYEQYF. CDR3 coding DNA: TGTGCCAGTAGTATGAGTGGGCCAGGGAACTACGAGCAGTACTTC. The chain is built from TRBV19 and TRBJ2-7, with a weak D call TRBD1 (5 bases). The V end was cut by 3 bases, the J end by 3 bases, with 15 bases between. The V gene's germline CDR1 is LNHDA and CDR2 SQIVND (reference sequence). There are 15 residues in the CDR3.

This chain uses TRBV9 with TRBJ2-7, with TRBD1 matching over 8 bases. V shed 4 bases and J 3 bases; nucleotides not matched to a gene: 6. CDR1 and CDR2 (germline): SGDLS, YYNGEE. The CDR3 contains 14 residues. The CDR3 protein is CASSPSGTGYEQYF. DNA of the CDR3: TGTGCCAGCAGCCCGTCCGGGACAGGCTACGAGCAGTACTTC.

This chain uses TRBV28 with TRBJ2-1; D gene uncertain. The CDR3 loop spans 12 amino acids. Germline lookup yields CDR1 MDHEN and CDR2 SYDVKM. Trimming cost V 5 bases and J 9 bases, with 11 bases left between them. The CDR3 DNA follows: TGTGCCAGCAGTCTGGCCAGGAGTGAGCAGTTCTTC. It yields the protein CASSLARSEQFF.

Concerning this clone: At one of its ends the junction is not consistent with the germline gene, which may arise from a read error. The chain is built from TRBV4-2 and TRBJ1-2; perhaps TRBD1 as D (5 bases). The length of the CDR3 is 13 residues. Germline V gene lookup returns CDR1 LGHNA and CDR2 YNFKEQ. In DNA form, the CDR3 reads TGTGCCAGCAGCCAAGAAGGAAAGGTGGGACGAAAATTC. It encodes CASSQEGKVGRKF.

This clone has just a few counts. The chain links TRBV6-1 to TRBJ2-7; TRBD1 aligns across 7 bases. CDR3 length: 14 residues. J was trimmed by 3 bases and V by 6 bases; bases with no gene match: 8. CDR1 is MNHNS and CDR2 is SASEGT in the germline V gene. Written as DNA, the CDR3 is TGTGCCAGCAGCTTTGGGACAGCTTACTACGAGCAGTACTTC. Its translation is CASSFGTAYYEQYF.

This clone was seen only a few times. The chain joins TRBV19 to TRBJ1-1; D possibly corresponds to TRBD1 (6 bases). CDR3 size: 14 residues. Per germline, CDR1 LNHDA and CDR2 SQIVND (reference sequence). Trimming left V 7 bases short and J 5 bases short, with 17 bases between. The CDR3 sequence is CASTTSTGWTEAFF. CDR3 sequence (DNA): TGTGCCAGTACAACCTCGACAGGATGGACTGAAGCTTTCTTT.

This clone was counted between two and nine times. The chain recombines TRBV19 with TRBJ1-2, with D possibly TRBD1 on 5 matching bases. The CDR3 covers 14 residues. Germline CDR1 and CDR2: LNHDA and SQIVND (reference sequence). With 4 bases removed from V and 5 bases from J, the gap between germline ends came to 14 bases. The CDR3 sequence: CASSRDGSVYGYTF. As DNA, the CDR3 is TGTGCCAGTAGTAGGGACGGATCCGTTTATGGCTACACCTTC.

This chain uses TRBV6-1 with TRBJ1-2; possible D gene TRBD1, 5 bases. Germline assignment: CDR1 MNHNS and CDR2 SASEGT. Trimming removed 8 bases at V and 4 bases at J, with 14 bases between. CDR3 size: 13 residues. CDR3 residues: CASRQIGTYGYTF. CDR3 DNA: TGTGCCAGCCGACAAATCGGGACCTATGGCTACACCTTC.

The rearrangement uses TRBV7-2 and TRBJ1-2; 7 positions match TRBD1. Per germline, CDR1 SGHTA and CDR2 FQGNSA. The CDR3 covers 16 residues. J lost 2 bases, V lost 1 base, and 7 bases had no gene match. The CDR3 region has the DNA TGTGCCAGCAGCTTAGACTTCGCAGGGGGGAACTATGGCTACACCTTC. Translating gives CASSLDFAGGNYGYTF.

This clone appeared a few times. V is TRBV18 and J is TRBJ1-4; D is unresolved. Per the germline V gene, CDR1 is KGHSH and CDR2 is LQKENI. This CDR3 is built from 17 residues. Between the trimmed V and J ends, which lost 1 base and 4 bases, there was a span of 16 bases. This CDR3 is CASSPRALERGNEKLFF. The CDR3 DNA sequence: TGTGCCAGCTCACCACGAGCTTTAGAGCGCGGTAATGAAAAACTGTTTTTT.

The chain is built from TRBV19 and TRBJ1-1; 7 bases line up with TRBD1. V was clipped by 6 bases and J by 4 bases; unmatched bases: 11. From germline, CDR1 is LNHDA and CDR2 SQIVND (reference sequence). The CDR3 runs to 15 residues. The CDR3 sequence is CASRRVQQGITEAFF. CDR3 sequence (DNA): TGTGCCAGTAGAAGGGTCCAACAGGGGATCACTGAAGCTTTCTTT. Full variable domain (missing parts from reference TRBV19 and TRBJ1-1): DGGITQSPKYLFRKEGQNVTLSCEQNLNHDAMYWYRQDPGQGLRLIYYSQIVNDFQKGDIAEGYSVSREKKESFPLTVTSAQKNPTAFYLCASRRVQQGITEAFFGQGTRLTVV.